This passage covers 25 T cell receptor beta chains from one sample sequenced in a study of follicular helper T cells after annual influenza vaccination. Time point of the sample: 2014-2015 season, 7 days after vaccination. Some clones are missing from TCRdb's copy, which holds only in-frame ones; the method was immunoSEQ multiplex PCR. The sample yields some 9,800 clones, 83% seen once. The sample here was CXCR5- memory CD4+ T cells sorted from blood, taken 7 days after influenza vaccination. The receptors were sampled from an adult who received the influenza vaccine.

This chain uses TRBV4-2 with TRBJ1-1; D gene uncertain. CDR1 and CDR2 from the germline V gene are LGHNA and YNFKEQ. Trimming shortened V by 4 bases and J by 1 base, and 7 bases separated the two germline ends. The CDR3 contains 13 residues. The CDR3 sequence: CASSRTENTEAFF. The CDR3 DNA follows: TGTGCCAGCAGCCGAACAGAGAACACTGAAGCTTTCTTT.

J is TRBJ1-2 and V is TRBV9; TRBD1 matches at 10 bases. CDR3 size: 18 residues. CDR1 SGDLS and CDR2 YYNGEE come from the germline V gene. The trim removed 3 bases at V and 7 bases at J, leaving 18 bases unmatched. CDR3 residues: CASSAGVGTGDNGIGYTF. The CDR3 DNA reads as TGTGCCAGCAGCGCTGGTGTCGGGACAGGGGATAATGGTATTGGCTACACCTTC.

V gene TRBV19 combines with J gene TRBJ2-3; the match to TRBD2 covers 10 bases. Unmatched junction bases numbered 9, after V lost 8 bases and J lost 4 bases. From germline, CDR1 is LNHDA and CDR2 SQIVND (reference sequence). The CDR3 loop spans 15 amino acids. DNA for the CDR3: TGTGCCAGTGAGCGGGGGGGCCTTTTCGCAGATACGCAGTATTTT. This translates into CASERGGLFADTQYF.

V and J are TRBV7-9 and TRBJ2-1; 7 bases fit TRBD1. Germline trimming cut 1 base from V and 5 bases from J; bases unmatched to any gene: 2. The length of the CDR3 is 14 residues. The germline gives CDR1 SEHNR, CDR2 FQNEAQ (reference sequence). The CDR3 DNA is TGTGCCAGCAGCTTAGGACAGGGAAACAATGAGCAGTTCTTC. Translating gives CASSLGQGNNEQFF.

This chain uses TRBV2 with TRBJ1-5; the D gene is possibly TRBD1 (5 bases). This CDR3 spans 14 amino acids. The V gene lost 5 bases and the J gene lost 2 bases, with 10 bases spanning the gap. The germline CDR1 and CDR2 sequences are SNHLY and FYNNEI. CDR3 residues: CASSSQGGNQPQHF. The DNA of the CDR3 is TGTGCCAGCAGTTCCCAGGGTGGCAATCAGCCCCAGCATTTT.

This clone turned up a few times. The CDR3 sequence: CASSSREDSYGYTF. Written as DNA, the CDR3 is TGTGCCAGCAGCTCCCGAGAGGACAGCTATGGCTACACCTTC. The genes are TRBV11-1 and TRBJ1-2; D perhaps matches TRBD1 (6 bases). V gave up 4 bases and J gave up 4 bases, with 13 bases separating them. Germline values: CDR1 SGHAT, CDR2 FQDESV (reference sequence). The CDR3 extends over 14 amino acids.

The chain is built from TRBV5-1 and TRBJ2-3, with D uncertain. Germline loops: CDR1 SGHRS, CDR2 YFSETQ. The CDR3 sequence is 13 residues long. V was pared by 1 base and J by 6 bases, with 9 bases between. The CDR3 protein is CASSLQAPDTQYF. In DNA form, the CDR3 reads TGCGCCAGCAGCTTGCAAGCACCGGATACGCAGTATTTT.

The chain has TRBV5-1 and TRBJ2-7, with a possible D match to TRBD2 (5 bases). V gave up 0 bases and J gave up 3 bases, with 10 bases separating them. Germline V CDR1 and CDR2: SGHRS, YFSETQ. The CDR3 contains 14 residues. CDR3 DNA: TGCGCCAGCAGCTTGGGAGGGAACATCTACGAGCAGTACTTC. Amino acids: CASSLGGNIYEQYF.

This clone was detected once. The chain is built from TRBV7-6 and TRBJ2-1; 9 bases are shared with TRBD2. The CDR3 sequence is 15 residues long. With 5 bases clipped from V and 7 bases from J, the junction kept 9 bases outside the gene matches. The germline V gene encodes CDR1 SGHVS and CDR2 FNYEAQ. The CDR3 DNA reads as TGTGCCAGCAGCCGTCGGGTAGCGGGGGCGAATGAGCAGTTCTTC. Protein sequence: CASSRRVAGANEQFF.

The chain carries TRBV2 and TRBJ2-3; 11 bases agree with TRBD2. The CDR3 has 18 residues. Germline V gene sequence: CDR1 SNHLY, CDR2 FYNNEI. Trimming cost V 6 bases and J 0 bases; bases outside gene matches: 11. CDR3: CASSKSSGGSPSTDTQYF. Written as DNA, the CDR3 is TGTGCCAGCAGCAAGTCTAGCGGGGGGTCCCCTAGCACAGATACGCAGTATTTT.

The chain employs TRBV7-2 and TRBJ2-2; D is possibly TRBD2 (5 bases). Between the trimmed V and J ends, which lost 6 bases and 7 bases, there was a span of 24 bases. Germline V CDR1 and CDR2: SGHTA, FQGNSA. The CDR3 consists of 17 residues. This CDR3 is CASSKYGGFRRNGELFF. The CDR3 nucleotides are TGTGCCAGCAGTAAATACGGCGGGTTTAGAAGGAACGGGGAGCTGTTTTTT.

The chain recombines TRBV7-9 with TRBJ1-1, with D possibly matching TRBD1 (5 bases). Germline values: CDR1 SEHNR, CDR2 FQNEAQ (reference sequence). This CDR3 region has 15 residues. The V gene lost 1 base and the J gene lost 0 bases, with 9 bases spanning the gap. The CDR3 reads CASSLDPGMNTEAFF. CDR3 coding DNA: TGTGCCAGCAGCTTAGATCCAGGGATGAACACTGAAGCTTTCTTT.

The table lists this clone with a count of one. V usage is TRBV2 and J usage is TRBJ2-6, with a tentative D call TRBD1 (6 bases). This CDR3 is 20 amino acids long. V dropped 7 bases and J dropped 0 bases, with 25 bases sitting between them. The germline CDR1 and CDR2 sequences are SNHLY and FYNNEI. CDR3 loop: CASTFVPRGLSRSGANVLTF. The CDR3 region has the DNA TGTGCCAGCACCTTCGTCCCCAGGGGCCTATCCCGCTCTGGGGCCAACGTCCTGACTTTC.

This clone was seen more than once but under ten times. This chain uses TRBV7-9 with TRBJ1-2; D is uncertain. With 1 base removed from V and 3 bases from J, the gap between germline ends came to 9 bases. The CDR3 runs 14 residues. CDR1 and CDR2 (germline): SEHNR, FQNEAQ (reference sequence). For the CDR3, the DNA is TGTGCCAGCAGCTTAGGGTGGAGCCACTATGGCTACACCTTC. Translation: CASSLGWSHYGYTF.

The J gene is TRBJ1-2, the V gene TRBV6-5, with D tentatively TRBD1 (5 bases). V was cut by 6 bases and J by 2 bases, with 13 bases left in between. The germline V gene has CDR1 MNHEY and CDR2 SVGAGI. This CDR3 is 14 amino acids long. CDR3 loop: CASSRDRTNYGYTF. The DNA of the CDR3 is TGTGCCAGCAGCCGAGACAGAACGAACTATGGCTACACCTTC.

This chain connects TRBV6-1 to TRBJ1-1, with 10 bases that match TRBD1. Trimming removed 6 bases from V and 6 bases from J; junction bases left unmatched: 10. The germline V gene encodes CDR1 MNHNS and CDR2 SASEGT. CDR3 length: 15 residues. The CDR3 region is CASSRTGGLAAEAFF. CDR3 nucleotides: TGTGCCAGCAGCCGGACAGGGGGTCTTGCCGCTGAAGCTTTCTTT.

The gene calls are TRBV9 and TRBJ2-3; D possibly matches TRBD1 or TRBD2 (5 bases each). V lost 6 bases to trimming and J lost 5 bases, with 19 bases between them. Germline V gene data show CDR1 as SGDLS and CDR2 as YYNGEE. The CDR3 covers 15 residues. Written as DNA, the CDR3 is TGTGCCAGCACCCAAAGCGTGGGGGAGCGAGATACGCAGTATTTT. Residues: CASTQSVGERDTQYF.

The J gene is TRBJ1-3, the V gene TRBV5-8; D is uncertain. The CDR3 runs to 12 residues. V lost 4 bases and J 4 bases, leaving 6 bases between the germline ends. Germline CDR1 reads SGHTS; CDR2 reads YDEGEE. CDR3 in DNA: TGTGCCAGCAGCCCTCGAGGAAACACCATATATTTT. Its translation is CASSPRGNTIYF. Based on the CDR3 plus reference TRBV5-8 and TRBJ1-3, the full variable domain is EAGVTQSPTHLIKTRGQQATLRCSPISGHTSVYWYQQALGLGLQFLLWYDEGEERNRGNFPPRFSGRQFPNYSSELNVNALELEDSALYLCASSPRGNTIYFGEGSWLTVV.

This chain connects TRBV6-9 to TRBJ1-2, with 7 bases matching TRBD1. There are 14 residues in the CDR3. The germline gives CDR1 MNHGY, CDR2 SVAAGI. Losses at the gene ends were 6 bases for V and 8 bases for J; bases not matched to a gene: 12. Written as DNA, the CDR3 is TGTGCCAGCAGCCAGACAGGGCCTTTAGAAGGCTACACCTTC. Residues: CASSQTGPLEGYTF.

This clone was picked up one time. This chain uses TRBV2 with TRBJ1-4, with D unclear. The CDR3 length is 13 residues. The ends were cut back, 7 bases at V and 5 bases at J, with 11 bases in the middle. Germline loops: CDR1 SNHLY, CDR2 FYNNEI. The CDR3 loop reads CASMSGTNEKLFF. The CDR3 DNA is TGTGCCAGCATGAGCGGAACAAATGAAAAACTGTTTTTT.

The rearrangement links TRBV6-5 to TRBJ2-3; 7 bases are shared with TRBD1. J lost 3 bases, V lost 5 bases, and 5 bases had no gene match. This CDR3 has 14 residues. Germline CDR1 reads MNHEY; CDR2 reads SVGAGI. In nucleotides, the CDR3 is TGTGCCAGCAGTCTGACAGGGACAACAGATACGCAGTATTTT. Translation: CASSLTGTTDTQYF.

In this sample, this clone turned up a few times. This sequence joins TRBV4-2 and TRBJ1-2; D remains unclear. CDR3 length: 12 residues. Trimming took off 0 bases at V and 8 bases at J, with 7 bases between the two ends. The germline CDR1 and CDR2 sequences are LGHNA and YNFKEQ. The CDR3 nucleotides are TGTGCCAGCAGCCAAGATATTCGAGGCTACACCTTC. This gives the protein CASSQDIRGYTF.

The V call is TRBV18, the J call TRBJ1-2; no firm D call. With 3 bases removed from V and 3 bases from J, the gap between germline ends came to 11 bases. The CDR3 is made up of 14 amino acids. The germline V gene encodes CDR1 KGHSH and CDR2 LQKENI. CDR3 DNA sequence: TGTGCCAGCTCACCGGACCGGGAGGACTATGGCTACACCTTC. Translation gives CASSPDREDYGYTF.

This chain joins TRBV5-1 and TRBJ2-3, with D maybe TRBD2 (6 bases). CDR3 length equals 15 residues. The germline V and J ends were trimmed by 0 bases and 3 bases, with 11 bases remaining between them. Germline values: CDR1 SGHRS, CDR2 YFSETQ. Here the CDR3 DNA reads TGCGCCAGCAGCTTGGATTCAGGGAGGACAGATACGCAGTATTTT. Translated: CASSLDSGRTDTQYF.

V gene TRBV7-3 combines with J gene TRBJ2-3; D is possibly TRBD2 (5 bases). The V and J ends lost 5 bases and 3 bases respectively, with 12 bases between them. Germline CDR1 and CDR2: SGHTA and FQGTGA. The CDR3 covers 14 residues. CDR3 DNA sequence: TGTGCCAGCAGCCCTACTAGTTTTACAGATACGCAGTATTTT. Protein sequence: CASSPTSFTDTQYF. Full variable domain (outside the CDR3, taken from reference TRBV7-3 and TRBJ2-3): GAGVSQTPSNKVTEKGKYVELRCDPISGHTALYWYRQSLGQGPEFLIYFQGTGAADDSGLPNDRFFAVRPEGSVSTLKIQRTERGDSAVYLCASSPTSFTDTQYFGPGTRLTVL.